Below are 27 T cell receptor beta chains sequenced from a single sample in a study of blood T cell repertoires in COVID-19. The assay was immunoSEQ multiplex PCR, and TCRdb's table has in-frame clones only and misses some. The repertoire holds around 360,000 clones, with 70% to 90% as singletons. Sequenced material: peripheral blood. The receptors come from a woman younger than 45 with COVID-19, enrolled during active disease.

The rearrangement joins TRBV9 to TRBJ1-2, with 9 bases identical to TRBD1. This CDR3 has 17 residues. Germline-derived CDR1 and CDR2 are SGDLS and YYNGEE. The junction had 14 bases not matched to a gene; V was cut back by 4 bases and J by 4 bases. The CDR3 DNA follows: TGTGCCAGCAGCCAGTGGACAGGGGAACTACCACCCTATGGCTACACCTTC. This encodes CASSQWTGELPPYGYTF.

This chain uses TRBV7-2 with TRBJ2-7, with D maybe TRBD1 (5 bases). Trimming removed 4 bases at V and 2 bases at J, with 15 bases between. Looked up from germline, CDR1 is SGHTA and CDR2 is FQGNSA. This CDR3 spans 15 amino acids. The DNA for the CDR3 is TGTGCCAGCAGCTACCAGGGTGGTGGGGCCTACGAGCAGTACTTC. As protein: CASSYQGGGAYEQYF.

The J gene is TRBJ2-2, the V gene TRBV9; 8 nucleotides match TRBD1. This CDR3 comprises 15 residues. Trimming cost V 4 bases and J 3 bases; bases outside gene matches: 5. Per germline, CDR1 SGDLS and CDR2 YYNGEE. The CDR3 spells CASSHGQGDTGELFF. CDR3 nucleotides: TGTGCCAGCAGCCACGGACAGGGAGACACCGGGGAGCTGTTTTTT.

This chain uses TRBV7-9 with TRBJ1-6, with TRBD1 matching over 7 bases. The CDR3 loop spans 15 amino acids. V was clipped by 1 base and J by 5 bases; unmatched bases: 2. CDR1 is SEHNR and CDR2 is FQNEAQ in the germline V gene (reference sequence). The CDR3 nucleotides are TGTGCCAGCAGCTTAGGGACAGGAAATAATTCACCCCTCCACTTT. This translates into CASSLGTGNNSPLHF.

The chain carries TRBV7-3 and TRBJ2-3, with TRBD2 matching 12 bases. Germline trimming cut 4 bases from V and 4 bases from J; bases unmatched to any gene: 6. Germline V gene data show CDR1 as SGHTA and CDR2 as FQGTGA. CDR3 size: 16 residues. CDR3 in DNA: TGTGCCAGCAGCTCCGGACTAGCGGGAAGCGCAGATACGCAGTATTTT. This gives the protein CASSSGLAGSADTQYF.

The chain has TRBV27 and TRBJ2-7; 14 nucleotides align to TRBD2. Germline V gene lookup returns CDR1 MNHEY and CDR2 SMNVEV (reference sequence). The CDR3 runs 14 residues. With 10 bases clipped from V and 5 bases from J, the junction kept 7 bases outside the gene matches. CDR3 DNA sequence: TGTGCCACCCATCCGGGACTAGCGGGAGACGAGCAGTACTTC. This gives the protein CATHPGLAGDEQYF.

This chain connects TRBV28 to TRBJ2-5, with TRBD1 matching 11 bases. The germline V gene has CDR1 MDHEN and CDR2 SYDVKM. The CDR3 has 15 amino acids. J was trimmed by 4 bases and V by 11 bases; bases with no gene match: 12. CDR3 coding DNA: TGTGCCCTAACCACCGGGACAGGGGGTGTAGAGACCCAGTACTTC. It encodes CALTTGTGGVETQYF.

V is TRBV30 and J is TRBJ1-5, with D hard to call. V was shortened by 1 base and J by 3 bases, with 13 bases between the two germline ends. The CDR3 runs 15 residues. Germline V lookup: CDR1 GTSNPN, CDR2 SVGIG (reference sequence). The CDR3 is CAWSAEGLVNQPQHF. CDR3 DNA sequence: TGTGCCTGGAGTGCGGAGGGCTTGGTCAATCAGCCCCAGCATTTT.

This sequence joins TRBV2 and TRBJ2-7; 9 nucleotides align to TRBD1. This CDR3 has 13 amino acids. V shed 4 bases, J shed 3 bases, and the junction held 1 base outside the gene matches. Looked up from germline, CDR1 is SNHLY and CDR2 is FYNNEI. In nucleotides, the CDR3 is TGTGCCAGCAGTGGGACAGGGGTCTACGAGCAGTACTTC. Encoded protein: CASSGTGVYEQYF.

This clone was detected only a few times. The genes are TRBV6-6 and TRBJ1-5; D may be TRBD1 (5 bases). Germline V lookup: CDR1 MNHNY, CDR2 SVGAGI (reference sequence). CDR3 length: 14 residues. Trimming took 1 base from V and 7 from J, leaving 11 bases between them. CDR3 loop: CASSYLQGFQPQHF. The CDR3 coding sequence is TGTGCCAGCAGTTACTTGCAGGGCTTCCAGCCCCAGCATTTT.

This chain joins TRBV4-1 and TRBJ2-5; 9 bases map to TRBD2. V lost 1 base, J lost 1 base, and 4 bases stayed unmatched. The CDR3 loop spans 16 amino acids. Looked up from germline, CDR1 is MGHRA and CDR2 is YSYEKL. The CDR3, as DNA: TGCGCCAGCAGCCAAGTCCTGCGGGGGGGCCAAGAGACCCAGTACTTC. This sequence encodes CASSQVLRGGQETQYF.

V and J are TRBV5-1 and TRBJ2-3, with D possibly TRBD1 on 6 matching bases. The CDR3 spans 12 residues. V gave up 2 bases and J gave up 9 bases, with 10 bases separating them. Germline CDR1 is SGHRS and CDR2 is YFSETQ. The CDR3 region has the DNA TGCGCCAGCAGCTTAAACAGGGAAACGCAGTATTTT. It codes for CASSLNRETQYF.

V and J are TRBV4-3 and TRBJ1-6, with D uncertain. V was trimmed by 0 bases and J by 7 bases, leaving 4 bases between them. The length of the CDR3 is 13 residues. Germline CDR1 is LGHNA and CDR2 is YSLEER. The CDR3 DNA follows: TGCGCCAGCAGCCAAGATTTAAATTCACCCCTCCACTTT. Residues: CASSQDLNSPLHF.

The chain employs TRBV3-1 (or the pseudogene TRBV3-2) and TRBJ2-1; 11 positions match TRBD2. Trimming at V came to 1 base and at J to 10 bases, leaving 9 bases not matched to a gene. The germline CDR1 and CDR2 sequences are LGHDT and YNNKEL (reference sequence). There are 16 residues in the CDR3. CDR3 sequence: CASSQGGLAARGEQFF. CDR3 in DNA: TGTGCCAGCAGCCAAGGGGGACTAGCGGCCCGGGGAGAGCAGTTCTTC.

This sequence joins TRBV18 and TRBJ1-3; 8 bases are shared with TRBD1. Germline loops: CDR1 KGHSH, CDR2 LQKENI. V was pared by 3 bases and J by 0 bases, with 1 base of the junction left unmatched. The length of the CDR3 is 15 residues. CDR3 residues: CASSPGTGSGNTIYF. CDR3 in DNA: TGTGCCAGCTCACCCGGGACAGGCTCTGGAAACACCATATATTTT.

The chain couples TRBV12-3 or TRBV12-4 to TRBJ1-4, with D hard to call. The CDR3 is made up of 12 amino acids. The V end lost 4 bases, the J end lost 8 bases, and 8 bases lay between the germline ends. CDR3 sequence reads: CASSSQSEKLFF. CDR3 DNA sequence: TGTGCCAGCAGTTCCCAAAGCGAAAAACTGTTTTTT.

The CDR3 loop is CATSDLRDRDRDTQYF. In nucleotides, the CDR3 is TGTGCCACCAGTGATTTGCGGGACAGGGACAGAGATACGCAGTATTTT. J is TRBJ2-3 and V is TRBV24-1; 9 bases are shared with TRBD1. V shed 0 bases, J shed 5 bases, and the junction held 5 bases outside the gene matches. Looked up from germline, CDR1 is KGHDR and CDR2 is SFDVKD. The CDR3 is 16 amino acids.

The sample holds one count of this clone. This chain joins TRBV29-1 and TRBJ1-1, with D unresolved. The CDR3 totals 11 residues. Between the trimmed V and J ends, which lost 3 bases and 7 bases, there was a span of 9 bases. Germline V CDR1 and CDR2: SQVTM, ANQGSEA. The CDR3 region is CSVEAGFEAFF. The CDR3 DNA reads as TGCAGCGTTGAGGCGGGGTTTGAAGCTTTCTTT.

As for this clone: Other nucleotide sequences in the sample specify the same CDR3. The chain joins TRBV27 to TRBJ2-3, with unresolved D. This CDR3 has 13 residues. Trimming shortened V by 6 bases and J by 1 base, and 8 bases separated the two germline ends. Germline-derived CDR1 and CDR2 are MNHEY and SMNVEV (reference sequence). DNA of the CDR3: TGTGCCAGCAGACAGTCTGGCACAGATACGCAGTATTTT. Translated: CASRQSGTDTQYF.

The genes are TRBV4-3 and TRBJ2-7, with 7 positions matching TRBD1. V gave up 4 bases and J gave up 6 bases; unmatched junction bases: 6. Germline V CDR1 and CDR2: LGHNA, YSLEER. This CDR3 has 13 residues. The DNA for the CDR3 is TGCGCCAGCAGCCCCCGGACAGGATCCGAGCAGTACTTC. Protein: CASSPRTGSEQYF.

The V call is TRBV4-3, the J call TRBJ1-4, with 8 positions matching TRBD1. After removal of 1 base from V and 3 bases from J, the junction contained 4 bases not matched to a gene. The CDR3 is 16 residues long. Germline-derived CDR1 and CDR2 are LGHNA and YSLEER. This chain's CDR3 is CASSQGTGLSNEKLFF. The CDR3 DNA sequence: TGCGCCAGCAGCCAAGGGACAGGGTTATCTAATGAAAAACTGTTTTTT.

This sequence joins TRBV5-4 and TRBJ2-7, with D tentatively TRBD2 (5 bases). The CDR3 extends over 14 amino acids. Per the germline V gene, CDR1 is SGHNT and CDR2 is YYREEE (reference sequence). Trimming removed 4 bases at V and 2 bases at J, with 13 bases between. The CDR3 spells CASSHGLGTYEQYF. The CDR3 bases are TGTGCCAGCAGCCATGGACTGGGGACCTACGAGCAGTACTTC.

The gene calls are TRBV19 and TRBJ2-4, with TRBD2 as a possible D gene (6 bases). This CDR3 comprises 16 residues. Germline V lookup: CDR1 LNHDA, CDR2 SQIVND (reference sequence). V was trimmed by 6 bases and J by 1 base, leaving 16 bases between them. The CDR3 DNA reads TGTGCCAGTAGGACCGGAAGTGGGAGGGCCAAAAACATTCAGTACTTC. Its translation is CASRTGSGRAKNIQYF.

The chain recombines TRBV10-1 with TRBJ2-5; 10 bases are shared with TRBD2. This CDR3 comprises 16 residues. Germline loops: CDR1 WNHNN, CDR2 SYGVQD (reference sequence). The trim removed 7 bases at V and 10 bases at J, leaving 18 bases unmatched. In DNA form, the CDR3 reads TGCGCCAGCAAACTAGCGGGACCTACACTGAAGGGGGGCCAGTACTTC. Translated, it gives CASKLAGPTLKGGQYF.

Points on this clone: Additional DNA sequences in this sample encode the identical CDR3. The chain couples TRBV15 to TRBJ2-7; 11 bases are shared with TRBD1. V dropped 2 bases and J dropped 3; count of bases not matched to a gene: 6. The CDR3 spans 16 residues. Germline V gives CDR1 LNHNV, CDR2 YYDKDF (reference sequence). The CDR3 nucleotides read TGTGCCACCAGCAGAAATACCGGGACAGGGGGCTACGAGCAGTACTTC. The encoded protein is CATSRNTGTGGYEQYF.

The gene calls are TRBV6-2 or TRBV6-3 and TRBJ2-2, with TRBD2 matching 8 bases. Germline-derived CDR1 and CDR2 are MNHEY and SVGEGT. With V trimmed by 5 bases and J by 6 bases, 5 bases remained unmatched. CDR3 length: 14 amino acids. The CDR3 DNA is TGTGCCAGCAGTAGGAGCGGGAGTTCCGGGGAGCTGTTTTTT. Translated: CASSRSGSSGELFF.

This sequence joins TRBV30 and TRBJ1-2; D unclear. CDR3 size: 13 residues. Germline V gives CDR1 GTSNPN, CDR2 SVGIG (reference sequence). Trimming left V 2 bases short and J 2 bases short, with 9 bases between. The CDR3 DNA reads TGTGCCTGGAGTTCGTCCGGGAACTATGGCTACACCTTC. This encodes CAWSSSGNYGYTF.